The present TCR beta chain was sequenced within a study of long-term antiretroviral therapy in people with HIV. Notes on the study in general: Controls showed broader CDR3 length ranges than did the HIV repertoires. Relative to transplant donor controls, diversity remained lower despite increasing after ART. Samples were collected from 2004 to 2017 under possibly less effective ART regimens.

This clone was counted between two and nine times. Its antigen is still unknown. CDR1 MGHRA and CDR2 YSYEKL come from the germline V gene. This CDR3 is built from 13 residues. V lost 0 bases to trimming and J lost 5 bases, with 7 bases between them. Version v3.0 of the immunoSEQ assay was performed at survey level. The protocol was immunoSEQ multiplex PCR, while the TCRdb copy is restricted to in-frame clones and leaves out a portion. The data contain under 20,000 clones, roughly nine tenths of them singletons. Ahead of DNA extraction, samples held roughly 1-10 million cryopreserved PBMC each. The sequencing used unsorted PBMCs, collected 0.5 years after starting antiretroviral therapy. This chain links TRBV4-1 with TRBJ1-2, with D perhaps matching TRBD1 (6 bases). This sequence originates from a man in his forties with HIV. CDR3 bases: TGCGCCAGCAGCCAAGAGGGGGCTTATGGCTACACCTTC. This sequence encodes CASSQEGAYGYTF.